This T cell receptor beta chain was found in a study of blood T cell repertoires in COVID-19. Across fewer than 25 US areas, participants ranged in age from 18 to 89 years. Only in-frame clones appear in the TCRdb table, and some are missing; sequencing was by immunoSEQ multiplex PCR. The sample lists 200,000 or so clones; more than 80% were seen once. The CDR3 is 16 amino acids. Looked up from germline, CDR1 is LNHDA and CDR2 is SQIVND (reference sequence). After removal of 2 bases from V and 2 bases from J, the junction contained 8 bases not matched to a gene. This TCR was recovered from a woman between 40 and 55 years old with acute COVID-19. Sequencing input: PBMCs or T cells enriched from blood (not recorded which). The genes are TRBV19 and TRBJ2-5; 7 bases agree with TRBD2. Here the CDR3 DNA reads TGTGCCAGTAGTATAAAGTCTGGGGGACTACAAGAGACCCAGTACTTC. It yields the protein CASSIKSGGLQETQYF.